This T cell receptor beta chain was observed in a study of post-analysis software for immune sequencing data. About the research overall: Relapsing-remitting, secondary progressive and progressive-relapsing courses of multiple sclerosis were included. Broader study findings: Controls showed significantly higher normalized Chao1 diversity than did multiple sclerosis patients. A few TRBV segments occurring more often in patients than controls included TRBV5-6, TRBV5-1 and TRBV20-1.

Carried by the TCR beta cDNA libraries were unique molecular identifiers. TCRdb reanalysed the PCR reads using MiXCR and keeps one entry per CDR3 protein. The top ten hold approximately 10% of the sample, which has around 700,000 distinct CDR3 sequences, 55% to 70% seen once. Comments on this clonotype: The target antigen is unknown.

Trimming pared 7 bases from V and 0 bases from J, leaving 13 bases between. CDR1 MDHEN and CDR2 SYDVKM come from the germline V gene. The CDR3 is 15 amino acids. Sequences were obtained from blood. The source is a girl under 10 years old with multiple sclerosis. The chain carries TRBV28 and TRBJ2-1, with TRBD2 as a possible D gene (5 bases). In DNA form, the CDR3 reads TGTGCCAGCACCAAAACCGGAGGCTCCTACAATGAGCAGTTCTTC. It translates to CASTKTGGSYNEQFF. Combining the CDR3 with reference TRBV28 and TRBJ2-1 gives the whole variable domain DVKVTQSSRYLVKRTGEKVFLECVQDMDHENMFWYRQDPGLGLRLIYFSYDVKMKEKGDIPEGYSVSREKKERFSLILESASTNQTSMYLCASTKTGGSYNEQFFGPGTRLTVL.